A single TCR beta chain is shown here with its context. What it binds is not known. This entry comes from a study of T cell responses to AZD1222 COVID-19 vaccine. Overall study results and limits: Nearly half of unique spike-specific TCRs reportedly avoided B.1.351 and B.1.1.7 mutated regions. Baseline serostatus was positive in only five to seven AZD1222 recipients.

The repertoire was sequenced with immunoSEQ multiplex PCR; TCRdb's copy has only in-frame clones and lacks some. The table has 97,000 or so clones, approximately 88% seen once. This clonotype was obtained from an adult in good health. The starting material was peripheral blood, obtained on day 0 of AZD1222 vaccination.

The CDR3 DNA reads TGCACCAGCAGCCAAGACGATAGCCAGCTGCGAGGGAACACTGAAGCTTTCTTT. Its translation is CTSSQDDSQLRGNTEAFF. The chain recombines TRBV1 with TRBJ1-1. TRBV1 is recorded as a pseudogene. This CDR3 is built from 18 residues.